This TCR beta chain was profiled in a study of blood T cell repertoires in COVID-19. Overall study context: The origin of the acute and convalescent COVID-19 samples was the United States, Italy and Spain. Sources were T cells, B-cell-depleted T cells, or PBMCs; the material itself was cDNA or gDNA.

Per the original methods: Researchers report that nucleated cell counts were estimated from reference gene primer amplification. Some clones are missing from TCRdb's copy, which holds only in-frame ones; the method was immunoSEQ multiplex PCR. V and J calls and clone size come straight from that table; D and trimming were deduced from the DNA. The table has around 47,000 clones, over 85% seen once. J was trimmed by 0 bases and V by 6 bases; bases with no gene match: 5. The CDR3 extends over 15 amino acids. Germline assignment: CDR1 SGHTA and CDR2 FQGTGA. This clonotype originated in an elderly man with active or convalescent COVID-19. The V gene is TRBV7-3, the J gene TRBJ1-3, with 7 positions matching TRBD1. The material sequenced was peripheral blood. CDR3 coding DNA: TGTGCCAGCAGTTTTACAGGGGCCTCTGGAAACACCATATATTTT. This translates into CASSFTGASGNTIYF. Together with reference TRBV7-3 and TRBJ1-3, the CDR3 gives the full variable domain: GAGVSQTPSNKVTEKGKYVELRCDPISGHTALYWYRQSLGQGPEFLIYFQGTGAADDSGLPNDRFFAVRPEGSVSTLKIQRTERGDSAVYLCASSFTGASGNTIYFGEGSWLTVV.